This T cell receptor (beta chain) came from a study of control samples from healthy donors and cancer patients. Sequenced by immunoSEQ multiplex PCR; TCRdb stores in-frame clones only, minus some. The data hold some 110,000 clones, with approximately 90% observed a single time. The V end was cut by 2 bases, the J end by 9 bases, with 8 bases between. The CDR3 sequence is 12 residues long. CDR1 and CDR2 (germline): MNHNS, SASEGT. The sample consisted of blood. The sequence was collected from a woman in her 70s in good health. V usage is TRBV6-1 and J usage is TRBJ1-5; D call uncertain. The DNA of the CDR3 is TGTGCCAGCAGTGAATTGAGGCGGCCCCAGCATTTT. Translating gives CASSELRRPQHF.